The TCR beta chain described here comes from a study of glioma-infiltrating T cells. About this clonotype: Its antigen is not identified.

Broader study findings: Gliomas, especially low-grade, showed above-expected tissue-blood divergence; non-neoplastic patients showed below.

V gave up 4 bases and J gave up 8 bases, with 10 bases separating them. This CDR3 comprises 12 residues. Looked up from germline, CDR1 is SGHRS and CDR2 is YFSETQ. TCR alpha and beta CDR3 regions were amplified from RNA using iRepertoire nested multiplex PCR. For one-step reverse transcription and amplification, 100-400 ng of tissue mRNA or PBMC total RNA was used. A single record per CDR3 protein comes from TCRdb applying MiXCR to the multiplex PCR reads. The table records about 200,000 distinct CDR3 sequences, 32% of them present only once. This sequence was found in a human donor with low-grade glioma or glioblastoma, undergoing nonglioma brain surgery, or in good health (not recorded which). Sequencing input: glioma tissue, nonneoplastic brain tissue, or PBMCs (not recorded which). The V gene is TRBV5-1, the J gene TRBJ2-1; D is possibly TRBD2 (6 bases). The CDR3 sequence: CASSPTRYEQFF. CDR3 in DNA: TGCGCCAGCAGCCCGACTAGGTATGAGCAGTTCTTC.